This T cell receptor (beta chain) was identified in a study of T-cell memory formation after mild COVID-19. As for the study in general: Clustering of TCRs was largely donor specific. Study-wide results and caveats: A second wave of clones peaked on day 37, and their SARS-CoV-2 specificity went unconfirmed. Contracting CD4+ clones were located mainly in CM and EM, and CD8+ clones in EMRA.

Employing constant-segment primers, 5'RACE generated TCR alpha and TCR beta cDNA libraries bearing sample barcodes and UMIs. TCRdb fed the 5' RACE reads into MiXCR, producing one record per CDR3 protein. The sample carries some 490,000 distinct CDR3 sequences, about 20% recorded once. Germline V CDR1 and CDR2: MNHEY, SMNVEV (reference sequence). The CDR3 contains 14 residues. The ends were cut back, 3 bases at V and 4 bases at J, with 12 bases in the middle. This clonotype occurred a few times. Its antigen remains unidentified. The sequenced material came from PBMCs or a T cell subset sorted from them (not recorded which). This TCR derives from an adult woman who had mild COVID-19 (a few samples of this study predate the infection). Cell type and time point are not known. The chain carries TRBV27 and TRBJ1-2; no clear D. The CDR3 nucleotides read TGTGCCAGCAGTTTTGGAAGGGATTCCTATGGCTACACCTTC. This translates into CASSFGRDSYGYTF.